Below, 3 T cell receptor beta chains from the same sample are listed, as sequenced in a study of cytomegalovirus exposure and HLA in healthy donors. The method was immunoSEQ multiplex PCR; TCRdb's version includes in-frame clones alone and lacks a portion of them. The sample shows 150,000 to 200,000 clones, around four fifths of them seen only once. Material: PBMCs. These receptors came from a young man in good health and CMV-seropositive.

The gene calls are TRBV6-5 and TRBJ1-1; D gene uncertain. In germline, CDR1 is MNHEY, CDR2 SVGAGI. The CDR3 contains 14 residues. Between the trimmed V and J ends, which lost 2 bases and 4 bases, there was a span of 11 bases. The CDR3 region is CASSYGEARTEAFF. The CDR3 nucleotides are TGTGCCAGCAGTTACGGGGAGGCGCGCACTGAAGCTTTCTTT.

In this sample, this clone turned up once. This rearrangement joins TRBV7-2 to TRBJ2-1, with 10 bases identical to TRBD2. Germline values: CDR1 SGHTA, CDR2 FQGNSA. J gave up 12 bases and V 1 base, and 3 bases lay outside the gene matches. This CDR3 region has 13 residues. CDR3 sequence (DNA): TGTGCCAGCAGCTTAGGTAGCGGGGGGCTGCAGTTCTTC. It codes for CASSLGSGGLQFF.

The chain joins TRBV6-1 to TRBJ1-2, with 7 bases fitting TRBD1. Germline trimming cut 1 base from V and 4 bases from J; bases unmatched to any gene: 12. This CDR3 has 17 residues. The germline V gene has CDR1 MNHNS and CDR2 SASEGT. The CDR3 coding sequence is TGTGCCAGCAGTGAAGGGTCGACAGGGCTTAGGGGCTATGGCTACACCTTC. This encodes CASSEGSTGLRGYGYTF.